This T cell receptor (beta chain) comes out of a study of blood T cell repertoires in COVID-19. Study summary: The samples span acute and convalescent COVID-19 from the United States, Italy and Spain. PBMCs, B-cell-depleted T cells, or T cells provided the cDNA or gDNA that made up the material.

Original data processing: Estimates of nucleated cell counts were drawn from the amplification of reference gene primers. TCRdb keeps only in-frame clones here, not all; method: immunoSEQ multiplex PCR. That table is the source of V, J and clone size, and D and trimming were worked out from the DNA. Of around 370,000 clones listed, 75% to 90% are singletons. Enrolment of Seattle patients took place during active infection, and they were followed longitudinally. This CDR3 is built from 16 residues. Trimming shortened V by 2 bases and J by 7 bases, and 15 bases separated the two germline ends. Germline lookup yields CDR1 MNHEY and CDR2 SVGAGI.

The sample was peripheral blood. The J gene is TRBJ1-6, the V gene TRBV6-5; D not certain. This TCR derives from a woman aged 45-65 years with COVID-19, enrolled during active disease. Here the CDR3 DNA reads TGTGCCAGCAGTTACGGAGGGCGCCGGGGAAATTCACCCCTCCACTTT. Residues: CASSYGGRRGNSPLHF.